Given below is one T cell receptor (beta chain) in context. Antigen unknown. These data originate in a study of tumor-infiltrating lymphocytes in glioblastoma multiforme. Study findings and constraints: Clone frequencies may be distorted by unequal TCR transcripts per cell.

Multiple V-beta primers and a C-beta primer amplified TCRB from RNA. These TCRB libraries lack any described unique molecular identifiers. TCRdb re-derived calls from the multiplex PCR reads in MiXCR, one entry per CDR3 protein. Of roughly 8,400 distinct CDR3 sequences listed, about 74% are singletons. The clonotype originates from a male donor with glioblastoma. The source material was brain tumor tissue.

Here the CDR3 DNA reads TGTGCCAGCAGAAGGGTAGCGGTAACTGGCAATGAGCAGTTCTTC. Residues: CASRRVAVTGNEQFF. The chain recombines TRBV28 with TRBJ2-1; possible D gene TRBD2, 6 bases. CDR1 and CDR2 (germline): MDHEN, SYDVKM. The CDR3 extends over 15 amino acids. Trimming left V 6 bases short and J 6 bases short, with 18 bases between. Full variable domain (missing parts from reference TRBV28 and TRBJ2-1): DVKVTQSSRYLVKRTGEKVFLECVQDMDHENMFWYRQDPGLGLRLIYFSYDVKMKEKGDIPEGYSVSREKKERFSLILESASTNQTSMYLCASRRVAVTGNEQFFGPGTRLTVL.